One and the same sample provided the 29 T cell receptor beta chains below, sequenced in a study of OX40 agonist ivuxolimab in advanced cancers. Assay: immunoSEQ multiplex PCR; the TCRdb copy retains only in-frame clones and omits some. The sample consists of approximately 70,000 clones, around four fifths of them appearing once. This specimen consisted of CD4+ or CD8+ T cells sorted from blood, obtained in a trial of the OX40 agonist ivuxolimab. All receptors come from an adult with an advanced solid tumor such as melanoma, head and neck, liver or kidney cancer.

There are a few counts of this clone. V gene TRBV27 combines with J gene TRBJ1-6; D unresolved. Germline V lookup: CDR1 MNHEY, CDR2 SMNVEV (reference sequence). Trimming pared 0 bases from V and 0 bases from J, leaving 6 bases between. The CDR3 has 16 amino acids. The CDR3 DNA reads TGTGCCAGCAGTTTATCGGCCAGCTCCTATAATTCACCCCTCCACTTT. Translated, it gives CASSLSASSYNSPLHF.

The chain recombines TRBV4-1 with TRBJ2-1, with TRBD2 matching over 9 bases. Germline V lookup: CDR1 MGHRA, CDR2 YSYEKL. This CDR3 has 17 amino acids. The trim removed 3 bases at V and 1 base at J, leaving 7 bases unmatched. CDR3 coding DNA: TGCGCCAGCAGCCACACCGGACTAGCGAGTTCCTACAATGAGCAGTTCTTC. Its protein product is CASSHTGLASSYNEQFF.

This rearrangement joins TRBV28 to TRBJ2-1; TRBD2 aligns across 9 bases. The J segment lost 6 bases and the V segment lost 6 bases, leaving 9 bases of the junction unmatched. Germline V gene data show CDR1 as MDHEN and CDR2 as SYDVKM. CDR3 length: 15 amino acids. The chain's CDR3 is CASRPSGIGSNEQFF. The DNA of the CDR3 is TGTGCCAGCAGACCTAGCGGGATTGGAAGCAATGAGCAGTTCTTC.

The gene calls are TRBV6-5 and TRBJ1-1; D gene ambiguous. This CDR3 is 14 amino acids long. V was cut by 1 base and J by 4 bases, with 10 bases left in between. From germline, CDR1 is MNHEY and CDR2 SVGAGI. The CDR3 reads CASSYYRVGTEAFF. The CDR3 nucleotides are TGTGCCAGCAGTTACTACCGGGTAGGCACTGAAGCTTTCTTT.

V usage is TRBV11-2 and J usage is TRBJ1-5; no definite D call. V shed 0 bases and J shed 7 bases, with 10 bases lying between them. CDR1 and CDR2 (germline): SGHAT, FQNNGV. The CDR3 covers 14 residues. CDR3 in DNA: TGTGCCAGCAGCTTAGAGATGGTAGGCCAGCCCCAGCATTTT. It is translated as CASSLEMVGQPQHF.

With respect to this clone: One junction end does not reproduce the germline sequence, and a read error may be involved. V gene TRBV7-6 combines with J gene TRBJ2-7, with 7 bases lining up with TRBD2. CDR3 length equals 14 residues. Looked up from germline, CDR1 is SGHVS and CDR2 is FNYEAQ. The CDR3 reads CASSSTGTTYEQHF. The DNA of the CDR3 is TGTGCCAGCAGCTCTACCGGGACTACCTACGAGCAGCACTTC. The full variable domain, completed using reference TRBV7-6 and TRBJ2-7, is GAGVSQSPRYKVTKRGQDVALRCDPISGHVSLYWYRQALGQGPEFLTYFNYEAQQDKSGLPNDRFSAERPEGSISTLTIQRTEQRDSAMYRCASSSTGTTYEQHFGPGTRLTVT.

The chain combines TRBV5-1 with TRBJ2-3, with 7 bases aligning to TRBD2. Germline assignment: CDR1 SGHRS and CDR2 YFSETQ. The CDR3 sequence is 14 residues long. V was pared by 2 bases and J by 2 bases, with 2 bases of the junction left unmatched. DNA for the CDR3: TGCGCCAGCAGCTTCGGGAGGACCACAGATACGCAGTATTTT. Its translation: CASSFGRTTDTQYF.

The CDR3 DNA is TGTGCCAGCTCACCTGAGGTGGGGGGCCCGGCCACTGAAGCTTTCTTT. This sequence encodes CASSPEVGGPATEAFF. This chain connects TRBV18 to TRBJ1-1; TRBD1 might be the D (6 bases). Germline V gives CDR1 KGHSH, CDR2 LQKENI. The CDR3 extends over 16 amino acids. The V gene lost 3 bases and the J gene lost 4 bases, with 18 bases spanning the gap. Supplemented by reference TRBV18 and TRBJ1-1, the full variable domain reads NAGVMQNPRHLVRRRGQEARLRCSPMKGHSHVYWYRQLPEEGLKFMVYLQKENIIDESGMPKERFSAEFPKEGPSILRIQQVVRGDSAAYFCASSPEVGGPATEAFFGQGTRLTVV.

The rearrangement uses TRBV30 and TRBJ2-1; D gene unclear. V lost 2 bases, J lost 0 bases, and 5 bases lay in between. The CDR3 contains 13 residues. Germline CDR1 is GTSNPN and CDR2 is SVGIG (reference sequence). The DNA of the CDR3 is TGTGCCTGGAGTAGCGCCTCCTACAATGAGCAGTTCTTC. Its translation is CAWSSASYNEQFF.

The CDR3 loop is CASSVQRGEQFF. The DNA for the CDR3 is TGTGCCAGCAGCGTGCAGAGGGGTGAGCAGTTCTTC. The rearrangement uses TRBV7-2 and TRBJ2-1; D may be TRBD1 or TRBD2 (5 bases each). With 5 bases removed from V and 9 bases from J, the gap between germline ends came to 11 bases. Per the germline V gene, CDR1 is SGHTA and CDR2 is FQGNSA. The CDR3 is 12 residues long.

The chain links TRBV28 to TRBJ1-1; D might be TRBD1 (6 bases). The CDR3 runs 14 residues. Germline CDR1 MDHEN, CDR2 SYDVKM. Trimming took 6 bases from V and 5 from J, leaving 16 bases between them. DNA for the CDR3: TGTGCCAGCAGCTTTCCGGACAGCCGAACTGAAGCTTTCTTT. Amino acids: CASSFPDSRTEAFF.

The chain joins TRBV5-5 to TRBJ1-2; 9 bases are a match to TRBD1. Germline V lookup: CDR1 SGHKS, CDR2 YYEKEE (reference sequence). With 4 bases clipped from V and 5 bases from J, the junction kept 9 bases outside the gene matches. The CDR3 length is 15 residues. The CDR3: CASSLRTDRGYGYTF. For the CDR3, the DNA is TGTGCCAGCAGCCTGAGAACTGACAGGGGGTATGGCTACACCTTC.

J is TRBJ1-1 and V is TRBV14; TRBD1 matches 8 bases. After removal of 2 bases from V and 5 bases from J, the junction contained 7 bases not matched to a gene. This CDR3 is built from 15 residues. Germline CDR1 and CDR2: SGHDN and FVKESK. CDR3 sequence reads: CASSQQGASGTEAFF. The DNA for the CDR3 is TGTGCCAGCAGCCAACAGGGGGCTTCAGGGACTGAAGCTTTCTTT.

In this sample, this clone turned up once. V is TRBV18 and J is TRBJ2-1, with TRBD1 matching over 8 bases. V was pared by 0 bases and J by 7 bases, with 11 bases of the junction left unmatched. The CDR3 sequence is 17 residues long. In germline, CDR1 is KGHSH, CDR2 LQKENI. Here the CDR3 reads CASSPPTIGQGLNEQFF. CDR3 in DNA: TGTGCCAGCTCACCACCTACAATAGGACAGGGTCTGAATGAGCAGTTCTTC.

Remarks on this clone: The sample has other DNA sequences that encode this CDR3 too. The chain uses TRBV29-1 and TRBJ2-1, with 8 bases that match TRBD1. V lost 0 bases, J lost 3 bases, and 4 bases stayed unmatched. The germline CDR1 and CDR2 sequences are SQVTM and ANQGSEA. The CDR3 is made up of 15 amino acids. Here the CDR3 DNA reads TGCAGCGTTGAAGATTCAGGACAGGGCTACAATGAGCAGTTCTTC. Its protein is CSVEDSGQGYNEQFF.

Written as DNA, the CDR3 is TGTGCCAGCAGTTACTCGTACCAGGGACACAATGAGCAGTTCTTC. It translates to CASSYSYQGHNEQFF. The rearrangement uses TRBV6-5 and TRBJ2-1; either TRBD1 or TRBD2 may fit D (5 bases each). The CDR3 length is 15 residues. The germline V and J ends were trimmed by 0 bases and 5 bases, with 11 bases remaining between them. CDR1 is MNHEY and CDR2 is SVGAGI in the germline V gene.

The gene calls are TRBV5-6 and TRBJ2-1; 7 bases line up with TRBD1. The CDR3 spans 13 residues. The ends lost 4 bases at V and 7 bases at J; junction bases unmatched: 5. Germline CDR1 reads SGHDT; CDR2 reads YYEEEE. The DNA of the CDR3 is TGTGCCAGCAGCCGGGACAGTAGGAATGAGCAGTTCTTC. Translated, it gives CASSRDSRNEQFF.

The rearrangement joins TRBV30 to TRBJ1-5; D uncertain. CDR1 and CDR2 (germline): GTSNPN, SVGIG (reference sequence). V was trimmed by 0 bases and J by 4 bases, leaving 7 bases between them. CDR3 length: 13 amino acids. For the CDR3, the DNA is TGTGCCTGGAGTGTATCGGAGAATCAGCCCCAGCATTTT. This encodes CAWSVSENQPQHF.

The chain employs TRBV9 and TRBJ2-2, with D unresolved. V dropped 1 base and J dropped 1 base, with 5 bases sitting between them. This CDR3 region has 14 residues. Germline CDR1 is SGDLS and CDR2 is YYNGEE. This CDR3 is CASSVFRNTGELFF. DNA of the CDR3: TGTGCCAGCAGCGTATTCAGGAACACCGGGGAGCTGTTTTTT. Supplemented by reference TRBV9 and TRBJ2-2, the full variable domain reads DSGVTQTPKHLITATGQRVTLRCSPRSGDLSVYWYQQSLDQGLQFLIQYYNGEERAKGNILERFSAQQFPDLHSELNLSSLELGDSALYFCASSVFRNTGELFFGEGSRLTVL.

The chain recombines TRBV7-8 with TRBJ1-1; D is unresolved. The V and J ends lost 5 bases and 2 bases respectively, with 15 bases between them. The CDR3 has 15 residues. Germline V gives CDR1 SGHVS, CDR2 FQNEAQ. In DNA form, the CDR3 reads TGTGCCAGCAGCCTGCTTAGTGGGGTAAACACTGAAGCTTTCTTT. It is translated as CASSLLSGVNTEAFF.

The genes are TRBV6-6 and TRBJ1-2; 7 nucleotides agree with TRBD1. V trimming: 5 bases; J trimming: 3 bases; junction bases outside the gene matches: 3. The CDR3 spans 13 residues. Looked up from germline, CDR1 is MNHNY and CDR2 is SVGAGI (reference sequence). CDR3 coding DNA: TGTGCCAGCAGTCCCCAGGGGGACTATGGCTACACCTTC. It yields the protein CASSPQGDYGYTF.

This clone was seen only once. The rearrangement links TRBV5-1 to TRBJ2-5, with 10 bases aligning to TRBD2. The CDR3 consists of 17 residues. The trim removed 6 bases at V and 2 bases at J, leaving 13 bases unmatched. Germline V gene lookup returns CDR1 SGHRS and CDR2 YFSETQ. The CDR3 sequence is CASMKGSGGPGQETQYF. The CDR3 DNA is TGCGCCAGCATGAAAGGTAGCGGGGGGCCGGGACAAGAGACCCAGTACTTC.

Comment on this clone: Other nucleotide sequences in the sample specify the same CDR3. The CDR3 DNA reads TGTGCCAGCAGTTCCCCCGGGACTAGCGGGAACAATGAGCAGTTCTTC. It yields the protein CASSSPGTSGNNEQFF. The chain combines TRBV27 with TRBJ2-1; 13 bases map to TRBD2. Germline-derived CDR1 and CDR2 are MNHEY and SMNVEV (reference sequence). The CDR3 spans 16 residues. Trimming cost V 4 bases and J 5 bases; bases outside gene matches: 5.

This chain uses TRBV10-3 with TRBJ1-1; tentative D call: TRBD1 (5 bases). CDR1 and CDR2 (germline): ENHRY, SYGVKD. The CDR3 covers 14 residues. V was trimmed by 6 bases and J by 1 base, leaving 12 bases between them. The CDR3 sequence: CAISPRGGNTEAFF. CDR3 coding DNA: TGTGCCATCAGCCCACGGGGCGGGAACACTGAAGCTTTCTTT.

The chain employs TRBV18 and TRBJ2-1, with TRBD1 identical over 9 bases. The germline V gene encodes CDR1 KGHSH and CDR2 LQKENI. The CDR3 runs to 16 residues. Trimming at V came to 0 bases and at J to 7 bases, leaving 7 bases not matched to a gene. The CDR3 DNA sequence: TGTGCCAGCTCACCACCGAACAGGGGGCTAAGTAATGAGCAGTTCTTC. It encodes CASSPPNRGLSNEQFF.

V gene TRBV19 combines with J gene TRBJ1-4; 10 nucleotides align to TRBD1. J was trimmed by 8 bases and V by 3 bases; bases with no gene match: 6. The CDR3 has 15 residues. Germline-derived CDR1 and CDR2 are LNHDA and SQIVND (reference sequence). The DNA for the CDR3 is TGTGCCAGTAGTATTGGGGGACAGGGGTACGAAAAACTGTTTTTT. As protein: CASSIGGQGYEKLFF.

The CDR3 DNA reads as TGTGCCTGGAGACGGGACAGGGGTGGCTACACCTTC. The encoded protein is CAWRRDRGGYTF. The gene calls are TRBV30 and TRBJ1-2, with 10 nucleotides matching TRBD1. The CDR3 is 12 amino acids. V shed 3 bases and J 7 bases; nucleotides not matched to a gene: 2. CDR1 GTSNPN and CDR2 SVGIG come from the germline V gene (reference sequence). The whole variable domain, filled in from reference TRBV30 and TRBJ1-2, reads SQTIHQWPATLVQPVGSPLSLECTVEGTSNPNLYWYRQAAGRGLQLLFYSVGIGQISSEVPQNLSASRPQDRQFILSSKKLLLSDSGFYLCAWRRDRGGYTFGSGTRLTVV.

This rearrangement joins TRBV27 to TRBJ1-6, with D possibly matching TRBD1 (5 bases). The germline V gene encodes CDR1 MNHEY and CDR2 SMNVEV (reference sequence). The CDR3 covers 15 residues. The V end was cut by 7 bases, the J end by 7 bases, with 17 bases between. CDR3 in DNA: TGTGCCAGCAAAGCAGGGTTGTCATTAAATTCACCCCTCCACTTT. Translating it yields CASKAGLSLNSPLHF.

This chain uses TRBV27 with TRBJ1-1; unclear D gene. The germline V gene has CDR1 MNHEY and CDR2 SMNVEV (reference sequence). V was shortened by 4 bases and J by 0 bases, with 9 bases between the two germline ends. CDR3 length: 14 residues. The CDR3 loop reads CASSSWGVNTEAFF. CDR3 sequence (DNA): TGTGCCAGCAGTTCATGGGGAGTGAACACTGAAGCTTTCTTT.